Listed below are T cell receptor beta chains from one sample, sequenced in a study of T-cell reconstitution after alpha-beta-depleted transplantation in children. TCRdb itself ran the PCR reads through MiXCR, one entry per CDR3 protein. Here the sample spans approximately 190,000 distinct CDR3 sequences, roughly 6.5% being singletons. The sequences come from PBMCs, collected before TCRalphabeta/CD19-depleted stem cell transplant. Source of these receptors: a girl less than two years old with combined immunodeficiency, due to receive a stem cell transplant. Both conserved end residues are part of each CDR3. A D gene is named only where the DNA matches it firmly. The size entry is marked missing in some rows and otherwise reads once, few, many or a size class.

CDR3 protein	CDR3 DNA	D gene	V gene	J gene	clone size
CASSSRDSDYEQYF	TGTGCCAGCAGCTCCCGGGACAGCGACTACGAGCAGTACTTC	TRBD1	TRBV7-6	TRBJ2-7	few
CASSVAGESYNEQFF	TGTGCCAGCAGCGTGGCGGGGGAATCCTACAATGAGCAGTTCTTC	TRBD2	TRBV9	TRBJ2-1	many
CASSFEAGGDTQYF	TGTGCCAGCAGCTTCGAGGCGGGGGGAGATACGCAGTATTTT	TRBD2	TRBV7-2	TRBJ2-3	many
CAISGGLAPNTDTQYF	TGTGCCATCAGTGGGGGACTAGCGCCTAACACAGATACGCAGTATTTT	TRBD2	TRBV10-3	TRBJ2-3	few
CASSHEWGSNQPHHF	TGTGCCAGCAGCCACGAATGGGGTAGCAATCAGCCCCATCATTTT	-	TRBV4-2	TRBJ1-5	few
CASSPYREDTGELFF	TGTGCCAGCAGCCCTTACAGGGAAGACACCGGGGAGCTGTTTTTT	-	TRBV6-2/TRBV6-3	TRBJ2-2	many
CSARDQRSSGGGSYEQYF	TGCAGTGCTAGAGATCAACGCTCTAGCGGGGGGGGTTCCTACGAGCAGTACTTC	TRBD2	TRBV20-1	TRBJ2-7	-
CASSLGANTGELFF	TGCGCCAGCAGCTTGGGAGCGAACACCGGGGAGCTGTTTTTT	-	TRBV5-1	TRBJ2-2	many
CASSQDIGLAGYNEQFF	TGTGCCAGCAGCCAAGATATAGGACTAGCGGGGTACAATGAGCAGTTCTTC	TRBD2	TRBV3-1	TRBJ2-1	many
CASSLGGVELFF	TGTGCCAGCAGCCTTGGGGGCGTGGAGCTGTTTTTT	-	TRBV12-3/TRBV12-4	TRBJ2-2	many
CASSLSLAGEQFF	TGTGCCAGCAGTTTAAGTCTAGCGGGTGAGCAGTTCTTC	TRBD2	TRBV12-3/TRBV12-4	TRBJ2-1	many
CASRGGTEAFF	TGTGCCAGCAGGGGAGGCACTGAAGCTTTCTTT	-	TRBV12-3/TRBV12-4	TRBJ1-1	many
CSARGGDAYEQYF	TGCAGTGCTAGAGGCGGCGACGCGTACGAGCAGTACTTC	-	TRBV20-1	TRBJ2-7	many
CSVVSYNEQFF	TGCAGCGTTGTCTCCTACAATGAGCAGTTCTTC	-	TRBV29-1	TRBJ2-1	medium-sized
CASSPPLAGSYEQYF	TGTGCCAGCTCACCACCACTAGCGGGGTCCTACGAGCAGTACTTC	TRBD2	TRBV18	TRBJ2-7	many
CASSYERVLYNEQFF	TGTGCCAGCAGTTACGAGCGGGTGTTGTACAATGAGCAGTTCTTC	-	TRBV6-2/TRBV6-3	TRBJ2-1	many
CASSDRDSNYEQYF	TGTGCCAGCAGCGACCGGGACAGTAATTACGAGCAGTACTTC	TRBD1	TRBV11-3	TRBJ2-7	many
CASSVKRDRYF	TGTGCCAGCAGCGTAAAAAGGGACAGGTACTTC	TRBD1	TRBV7-3	TRBJ2-7	few
CASSPTSGPSNQPQHF	TGTGCCAGCAGCCCAACCAGTGGGCCTAGCAATCAGCCCCAGCATTTT	-	TRBV7-2	TRBJ1-5	many
CASSPGTGLHEQYF	TGTGCCAGCAGCCCTGGGACAGGGCTCCACGAGCAGTACTTC	TRBD1	TRBV7-9	TRBJ2-7	-
CASSSSVTGTDTQYF	TGTGCCAGCAGCTCGAGCGTTACCGGCACAGATACGCAGTATTTT	-	TRBV7-8	TRBJ2-3	many
CASSGQTNYGYTF	TGTGCCAGCAGCGGACAGACCAACTATGGCTACACCTTC	-	TRBV21-1	TRBJ1-2	many
CASSQVFRVYNSPLHF	TGCGCCAGCAGCCAAGTCTTCAGGGTCTATAATTCACCCCTCCACTTT	-	TRBV4-3	TRBJ1-6	many
CASSIGVGGELFF	TGCGCCAGCAGCATAGGGGTAGGCGGGGAGCTGTTTTTT	-	TRBV5-1	TRBJ2-2	many
CASSPGVVLDEQYF	TGTGCCAGCAGTCCAGGGGTGGTGCTCGACGAGCAGTACTTC	-	TRBV7-8	TRBJ2-7	many
CASSVFGAAGGLSHNEQFF	TGTGCCAGCAGCGTATTCGGGGCGGCGGGGGGGCTCTCACACAATGAGCAGTTCTTC	TRBD2	TRBV9	TRBJ2-1	many
CASSFSGDEQFF	TGTGCCAGCAGCTTCTCAGGGGATGAGCAGTTCTTC	-	TRBV7-9	TRBJ2-1	few
CASSVGEGSSYEQYF	TGTGCCAGCAGCGTAGGTGAAGGGAGCTCCTACGAGCAGTACTTC	-	TRBV9	TRBJ2-7	many
CASSKASEETGECF	TGTGCCAGCAGCAAAGCTTCAGAGGAAACAGGGGAGTGTTTC	-	TRBV21-1	TRBJ2-7	-
CASSQVSLAGSYNEQFF	TGTGCCAGCAGCCAAGTTTCTCTAGCAGGCTCCTACAATGAGCAGTTCTTC	-	TRBV4-2	TRBJ2-1	many
CSANVAWPGGSTDTQYF	TGCAGCGCAAACGTTGCTTGGCCGGGGGGGAGCACAGATACGCAGTATTTT	TRBD2	TRBV20-1	TRBJ2-3	few
CASSSQGRDNSYEQYF	TGTGCCAGCAGCTCGCAGGGTCGAGATAACTCCTACGAGCAGTACTTC	-	TRBV7-6	TRBJ2-7	many
CASSSTSGSLFYEQYF	TGTGCCAGCAGTTCAACTAGCGGGAGTCTGTTTTACGAGCAGTACTTC	TRBD2	TRBV7-9	TRBJ2-7	many
CASSLEPGPSGELFF	TGTGCCAGCAGTTTAGAGCCGGGACCCTCTGGGGAGCTGTTTTTT	-	TRBV12-3/TRBV12-4	TRBJ2-2	many
CSVGEIPNYGYTF	TGCAGCGTTGGAGAGATTCCTAACTATGGCTACACCTTC	-	TRBV29-1	TRBJ1-2	many
CASSPRGTVGLTEAFF	TGTGCCAGCAGCCCCAGGGGGACAGTGGGGTTGACTGAAGCTTTCTTT	TRBD1	TRBV7-6	TRBJ1-1	many
CASSATSPGGELFF	TGCGCCAGCAGCGCCACTTCCCCCGGAGGGGAGCTGTTTTTT	-	TRBV5-1	TRBJ2-2	many
CASSLASSGWVRANTDTQYF	TGTGCCAGCAGCTTAGCCTCTAGCGGGTGGGTCCGGGCGAACACAGATACGCAGTATTTT	TRBD2	TRBV7-2	TRBJ2-3	many
CAISDIVTYEQYF	TGTGCCATCTCAGACATCGTAACCTACGAGCAGTACTTC	-	TRBV28	TRBJ2-7	many
CASSLRGQGQPQHF	TGTGCCAGCAGCTTAAGGGGGCAGGGTCAGCCCCAGCATTTT	TRBD1	TRBV7-2	TRBJ1-5	-
CSARDLEETQYF	TGCAGTGCTAGAGATTTGGAAGAGACCCAGTACTTC	-	TRBV20-1	TRBJ2-5	many
CASSGTGSTGLAGMMFTDTQYF	TGCGCCAGCAGCGGGACAGGCTCAACGGGACTAGCGGGTATGATGTTCACAGATACGCAGTATTTT	TRBD2	TRBV5-1	TRBJ2-3	many
CASSIDGGGPLGDEQFF	TGTGCCAGTAGTATTGACGGCGGGGGGCCTCTAGGTGATGAGCAGTTCTTC	TRBD2	TRBV19	TRBJ2-1	-
CASSPKRVRQETQYF	TGTGCCAGCAGCCCGAAAAGGGTGCGGCAAGAGACCCAGTACTTC	-	TRBV7-2	TRBJ2-5	many
CSARDPRDSHTDTQYF	TGCAGTGCTAGAGATCCTAGGGACAGTCACACAGATACGCAGTATTTT	TRBD1	TRBV20-1	TRBJ2-3	many
CASSPSVSGVGNQPQHF	TGTGCCAGCAGCCCCTCCGTATCGGGGGTTGGCAATCAGCCCCAGCATTTT	-	TRBV12-3/TRBV12-4	TRBJ1-5	many
CASSFGGQSYNEQFF	TGTGCCAGCAGCTTTGGGGGGCAATCCTACAATGAGCAGTTCTTC	-	TRBV7-2	TRBJ2-1	many
CASSLQASYEQYF	TGTGCCAGCAGCTTACAGGCTTCCTACGAGCAGTACTTC	-	TRBV7-2	TRBJ2-7	many